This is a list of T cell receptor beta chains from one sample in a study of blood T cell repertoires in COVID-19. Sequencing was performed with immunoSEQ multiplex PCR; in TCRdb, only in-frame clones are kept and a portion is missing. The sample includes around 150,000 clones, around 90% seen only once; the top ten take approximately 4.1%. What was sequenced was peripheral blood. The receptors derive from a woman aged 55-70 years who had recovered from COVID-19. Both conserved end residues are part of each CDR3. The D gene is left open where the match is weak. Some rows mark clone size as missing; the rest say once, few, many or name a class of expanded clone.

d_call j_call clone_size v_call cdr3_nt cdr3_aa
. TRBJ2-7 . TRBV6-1 TGTGCCAGCAGTGAAGCGCTAGAGGAGCAGTACTTC CASSEALEEQYF
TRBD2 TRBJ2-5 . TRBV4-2 TGTGCCAGCAGCCCGAATCGACTAGCGGGCCAAGAGACCCAGTACTTC CASSPNRLAGQETQYF
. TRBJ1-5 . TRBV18 TGTGCCAGCTCACAGGGTTGGGGCGAAGGGCCCCAGCATTTT CASSQGWGEGPQHF
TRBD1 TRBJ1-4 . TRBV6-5 TGTGCCAGCCAGCTCGATAGGGGGCAGGAAAAACTGTTTTTT CASQLDRGQEKLFF
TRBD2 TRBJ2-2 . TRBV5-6 TGTGCCAGCAGCTCTGCGGGGGGAAACACCGGGGAGCTGTTTTTT CASSSAGGNTGELFF
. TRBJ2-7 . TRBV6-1 TGTGCCAGCAGTGATGTGGGGCGATGGGCCTACGAGCAGTACTTC CASSDVGRWAYEQYF
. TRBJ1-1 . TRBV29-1 TGCAGCGTTGAAGATTGGGGAGTTTTGAACACTGAAGCTTTCTTT CSVEDWGVLNTEAFF
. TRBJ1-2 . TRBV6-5 TGTGCCAGCAGCCGCGACCCAAGGGGTTCCTATGGCTACACCTTC CASSRDPRGSYGYTF
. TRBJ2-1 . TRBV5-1 TGCGCCAGCAACAGGGTCGACTCCTACAATGAGCAGTTCTTC CASNRVDSYNEQFF
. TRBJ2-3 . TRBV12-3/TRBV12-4 TGTGCCAGCAGCAGCGGCACAGATACGCAGTATTTT CASSSGTDTQYF
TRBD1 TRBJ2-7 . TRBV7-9 TGTGCCAGCAGCGCAAGACAGGGAGAATACGAGCAGTACTTC CASSARQGEYEQYF
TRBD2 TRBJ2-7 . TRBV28 TGTGCCAGCAGTCGACTAGCGGTCTACGAGCAGTACTTC CASSRLAVYEQYF
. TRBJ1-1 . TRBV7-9 TGTGCCAGCAGCTTACAGCAAGGGGATGGGGAAGCTTTCTTT CASSLQQGDGEAFF
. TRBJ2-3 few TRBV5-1 TGCGCCAGCAGCTCGTGGGGGGGCACAGATACGCAGTATTTT CASSSWGGTDTQYF
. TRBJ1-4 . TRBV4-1 TGCGCCAGCAGCCAAGATCCATCGGGGGAAAAACTGTTTTTT CASSQDPSGEKLFF
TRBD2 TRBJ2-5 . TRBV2 TGTGCCAGCAGTTGGGGACTAGCGGGGGAGGAAGAGACCCAGTACTTC CASSWGLAGEEETQYF
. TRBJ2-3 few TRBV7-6 TGTGCCAGCAGCTTAGTGGGGGCCGGCCCAGATACGCAGTATTTT CASSLVGAGPDTQYF
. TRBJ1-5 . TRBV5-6 TGTGCCAGCAGCTTGTCCGATCAGCCCCAGCATTTT CASSLSDQPQHF
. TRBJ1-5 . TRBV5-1 TGCGCCAGCAAGGAGGATTTTGATCAGCCCCAGCATTTT CASKEDFDQPQHF
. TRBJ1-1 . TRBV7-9 TGTGCCAGCAGCCTATACACTGAAGCTTTCTTT CASSLYTEAFF
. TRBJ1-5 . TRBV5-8 TGTGCCAGCAGCTTGGCTGGCAATCAGCCCCAGCATTTT CASSLAGNQPQHF
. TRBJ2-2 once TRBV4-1 TGCGCCAGCAGCCAAGAGGACACCTCCGGGGAGCTGTTTTTT CASSQEDTSGELFF
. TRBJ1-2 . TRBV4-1 TGCGCCAGCAGCCAAAACACGTGGCAGGGGCACTATGGCTACACCTTC CASSQNTWQGHYGYTF
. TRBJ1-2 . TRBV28 TGTGCCAGCAGTCCCGGGGACACCCAAAGAGGCTACACCTTC CASSPGDTQRGYTF
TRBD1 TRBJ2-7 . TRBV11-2 TGTGCCAGCAGCCCACTGCGCCGGGACAGGGACTACGAGCAGTACTTC CASSPLRRDRDYEQYF
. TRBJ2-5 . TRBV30 TGTGCTCAGGGCGAGAAACAAGAGACCCAGTACTTC CAQGEKQETQYF
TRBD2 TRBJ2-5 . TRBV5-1 TGCGCCAGCAGCTTGAATAGCGGGGGGGCAGAGACCCAGTACTTC CASSLNSGGAETQYF
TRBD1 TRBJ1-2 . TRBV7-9 TGTGCCAGCAGTCTCACGACAGGGGACTATGGCTACACCTTC CASSLTTGDYGYTF
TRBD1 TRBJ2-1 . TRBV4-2 TGTGCCAGCAGCCTCCGACAGGGATCCTACAATGAGCAGTTCTTC CASSLRQGSYNEQFF
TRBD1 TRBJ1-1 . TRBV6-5 TGTGCCAGCAGTCTGACAGGGGGCACTGAAGCTTTCTTT CASSLTGGTEAFF
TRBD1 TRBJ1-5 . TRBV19 TGTGCCAGTCTTTCCACAGGGGGTTGGAGCAATCAGCCCCAGCATTTT CASLSTGGWSNQPQHF
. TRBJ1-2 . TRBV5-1 TGCGCCAGCAGCTTGGCCCAGGGAGGCTATGGCTACACCTTC CASSLAQGGYGYTF
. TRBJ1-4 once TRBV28 TGTGCCAGCAGAATCCCAGGGTGGGTCAATGAAAAACTGTTTTTT CASRIPGWVNEKLFF
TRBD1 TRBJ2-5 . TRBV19 TGTGCCAGTGGAGACCAGGGGGCTGGGACCCAGTACTTC CASGDQGAGTQYF
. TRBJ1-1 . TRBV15 TGTGCCACCAGTCCGACAGGGAACACTGAAGCTTTCTTT CATSPTGNTEAFF
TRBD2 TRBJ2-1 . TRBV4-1 TGCGCCAGCAGCCAAGATCAGCTAGCGGGGGTTACAAGAGAGCAGTTCTTC CASSQDQLAGVTREQFF
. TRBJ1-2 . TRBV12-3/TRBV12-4 TGTGCCAGCAGTTTAGGTCGGAACTATGGCTACACCTTC CASSLGRNYGYTF
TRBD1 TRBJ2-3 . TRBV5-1 TGCGCCAGCAGCTTGCTGACAGGGGAAACAGATACGCAGTATTTT CASSLLTGETDTQYF
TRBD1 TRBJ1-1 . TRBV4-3 TGCGCCAGCAGCCAAATTAAGGGGGCGAACACTGAAGCTTTCTTT CASSQIKGANTEAFF
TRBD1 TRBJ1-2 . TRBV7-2 TGTGCCAGCAGCGGTATGACAGGGGGCGCGGTTGGCTACACCTTC CASSGMTGGAVGYTF
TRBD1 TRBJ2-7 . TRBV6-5 TGTGCCAGCAGTAGGGACAGATACTACGAGCAGTACTTC CASSRDRYYEQYF
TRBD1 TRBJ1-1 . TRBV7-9 TGTGCCAGCAGCTCTGGACAGGAACGCATGAACACTGAAGCTTTCTTT CASSSGQERMNTEAFF
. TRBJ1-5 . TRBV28 TGTGCCAGCATCAGAGGGAGCAATCAGCCCCAGCATTTT CASIRGSNQPQHF
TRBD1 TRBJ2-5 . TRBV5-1 TGCGCCAGCAGCCCGGGGACAGGGGGCGCGATGGTAGAGACCCAGTACTTC CASSPGTGGAMVETQYF
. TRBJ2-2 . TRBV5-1 TGCGCCAGCAGCTTGGAAGCAGGGGCGGGCACCGGGGAGCTGTTTTTT CASSLEAGAGTGELFF
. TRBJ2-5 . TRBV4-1 TGCGCCAGCAGCCTCACTAGGGCAGAGACCCAGTACTTC CASSLTRAETQYF
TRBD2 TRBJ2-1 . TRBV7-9 TGTGCCAGCAGCTTAGTAGCGGGGGGCCTGGATGAGCAGTTCTTC CASSLVAGGLDEQFF
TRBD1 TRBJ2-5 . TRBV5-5 TGTGCCAGCAGCTTGGTGGATTTTCGCAGGGGGAGAGAGACCCAGTACTTC CASSLVDFRRGRETQYF
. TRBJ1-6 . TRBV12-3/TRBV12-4 TGTGCCAGCAGAAAAGACGGGAATTCACCCCTCCACTTT CASRKDGNSPLHF
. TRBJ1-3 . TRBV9 TGTGCCAGCAGCGTCGGCGGGGCCCTCTCTGGAAACACCATATATTTT CASSVGGALSGNTIYF
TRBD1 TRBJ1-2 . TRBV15 TGTGCCACCAGCAGGCTTAGGACCGGGACAGCCAACTATGGCTACACCTTC CATSRLRTGTANYGYTF
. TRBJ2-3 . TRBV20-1 TGCAGTGCTAGTTCGGGACAGCGGGCAGATACGCAGTATTTT CSASSGQRADTQYF
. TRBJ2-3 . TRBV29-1 TGCAGCGTTGAGGAAGGGGGGGCCGATACGCAGTATTTT CSVEEGGADTQYF